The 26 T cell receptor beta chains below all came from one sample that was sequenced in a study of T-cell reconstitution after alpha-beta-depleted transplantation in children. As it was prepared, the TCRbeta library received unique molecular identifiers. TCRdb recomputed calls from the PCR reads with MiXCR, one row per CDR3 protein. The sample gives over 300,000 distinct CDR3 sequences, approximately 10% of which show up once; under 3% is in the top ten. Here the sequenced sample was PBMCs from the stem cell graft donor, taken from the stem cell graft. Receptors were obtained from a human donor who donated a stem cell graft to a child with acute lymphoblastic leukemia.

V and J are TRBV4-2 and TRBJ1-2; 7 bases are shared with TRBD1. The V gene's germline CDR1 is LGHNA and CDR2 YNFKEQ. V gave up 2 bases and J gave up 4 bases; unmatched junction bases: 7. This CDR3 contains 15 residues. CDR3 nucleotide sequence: TGTGCCAGCAGCCAATTCACAGGGGAAGGCTATGGCTACACCTTC. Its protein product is CASSQFTGEGYGYTF.

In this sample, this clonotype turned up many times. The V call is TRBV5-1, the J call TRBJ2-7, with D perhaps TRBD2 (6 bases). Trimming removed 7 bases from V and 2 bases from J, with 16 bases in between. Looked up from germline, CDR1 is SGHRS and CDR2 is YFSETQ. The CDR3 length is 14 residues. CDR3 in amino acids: CASRTERAPYEQYF. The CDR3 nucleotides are TGCGCCAGCCGTACAGAGCGGGCCCCCTACGAGCAGTACTTC. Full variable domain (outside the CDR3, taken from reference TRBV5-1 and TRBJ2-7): KAGVTQTPRYLIKTRGQQVTLSCSPISGHRSVSWYQQTPGQGLQFLFEYFSETQRNKGNFPGRFSGRQFSNSRSEMNVSTLELGDSALYLCASRTERAPYEQYFGPGTRLTVT.

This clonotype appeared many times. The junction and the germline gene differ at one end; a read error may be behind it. CDR3 amino acids: CASSSGRSGSNEQFF. The CDR3 DNA reads as TGTGCTAGCAGCTCCGGACGGAGCGGGTCCAATGAGCAGTTCTTC. The chain is built from TRBV7-7 and TRBJ2-1; tentative D call: TRBD2 (6 bases). This CDR3 comprises 15 residues. Germline-derived CDR1 and CDR2 are SSHAT and FNYEAQ (reference sequence).

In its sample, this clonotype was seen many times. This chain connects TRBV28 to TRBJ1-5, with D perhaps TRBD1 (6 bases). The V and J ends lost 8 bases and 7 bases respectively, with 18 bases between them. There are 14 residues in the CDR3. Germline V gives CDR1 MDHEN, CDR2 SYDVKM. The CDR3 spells CASGRNRASQPQHF. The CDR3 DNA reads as TGTGCCAGCGGAAGAAACAGGGCTTCCCAGCCCCAGCATTTT.

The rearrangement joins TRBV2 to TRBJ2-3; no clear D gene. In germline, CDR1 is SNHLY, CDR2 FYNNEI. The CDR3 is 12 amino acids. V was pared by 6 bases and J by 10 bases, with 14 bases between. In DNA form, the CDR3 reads TGTGCCAGCAGGCCCCCCTACGGGTCGCAGTATTTT. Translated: CASRPPYGSQYF.

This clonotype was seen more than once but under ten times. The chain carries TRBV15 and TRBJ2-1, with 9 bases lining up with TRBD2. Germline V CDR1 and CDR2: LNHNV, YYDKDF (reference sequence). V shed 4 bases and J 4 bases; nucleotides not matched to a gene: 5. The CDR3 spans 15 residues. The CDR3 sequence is CATSIPGLAYNEQFF. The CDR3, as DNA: TGTGCCACCAGCATACCGGGACTAGCTTACAATGAGCAGTTCTTC.

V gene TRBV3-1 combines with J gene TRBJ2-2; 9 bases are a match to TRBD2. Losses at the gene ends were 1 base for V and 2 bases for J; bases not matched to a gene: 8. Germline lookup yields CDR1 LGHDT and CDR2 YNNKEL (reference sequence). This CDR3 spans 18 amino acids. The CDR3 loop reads CASSQVLPSGANTGELFF. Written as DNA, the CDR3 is TGTGCCAGCAGCCAAGTTTTGCCTAGCGGGGCTAACACCGGGGAGCTGTTTTTT.

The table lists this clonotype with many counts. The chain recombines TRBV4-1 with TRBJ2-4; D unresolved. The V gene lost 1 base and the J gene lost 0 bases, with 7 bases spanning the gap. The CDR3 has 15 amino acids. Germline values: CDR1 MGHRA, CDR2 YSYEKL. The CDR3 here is CASSQGVLAKNIQYF. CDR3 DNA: TGCGCCAGCAGCCAAGGAGTTCTAGCCAAAAACATTCAGTACTTC.

CDR3 region: CASSSHTQYF. The CDR3 DNA reads as TGTGCCAGCAGCTCCCATACGCAGTATTTT. The chain joins TRBV7-9 to TRBJ2-3; no firm D call. Germline V CDR1 and CDR2: SEHNR, FQNEAQ (reference sequence). The CDR3 length is 10 residues. Trimming stripped 4 bases from V and 7 bases from J, with 3 bases between.

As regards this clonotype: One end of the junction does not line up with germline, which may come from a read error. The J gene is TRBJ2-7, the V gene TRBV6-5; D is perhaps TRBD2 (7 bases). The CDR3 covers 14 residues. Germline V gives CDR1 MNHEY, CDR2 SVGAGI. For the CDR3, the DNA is TGTGCCAGCAGTGACTCCGGGGGGCGATACGAGCAGTACTTC. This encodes CASSDSGGRYEQYF.

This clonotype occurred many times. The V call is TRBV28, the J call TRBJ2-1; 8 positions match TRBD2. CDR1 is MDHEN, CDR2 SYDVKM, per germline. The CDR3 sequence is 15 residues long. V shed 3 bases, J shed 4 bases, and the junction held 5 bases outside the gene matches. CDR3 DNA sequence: TGTGCCAGCAGTTTGACTAGCGAATATTACAATGAGCAGTTCTTC. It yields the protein CASSLTSEYYNEQFF.

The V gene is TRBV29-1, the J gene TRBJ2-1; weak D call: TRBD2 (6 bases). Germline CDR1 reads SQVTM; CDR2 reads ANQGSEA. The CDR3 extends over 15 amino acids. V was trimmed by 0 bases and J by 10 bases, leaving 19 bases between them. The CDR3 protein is CSVEDRRDADREQFF. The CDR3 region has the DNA TGCAGCGTTGAAGATCGGAGGGACGCGGATAGGGAGCAGTTCTTC.

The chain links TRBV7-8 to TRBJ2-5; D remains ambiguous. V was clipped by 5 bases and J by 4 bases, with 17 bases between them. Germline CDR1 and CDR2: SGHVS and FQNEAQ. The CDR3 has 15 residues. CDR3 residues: CASSRYRSSGETQYF. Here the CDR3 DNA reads TGTGCCAGCAGCCGCTACAGATCATCGGGAGAGACCCAGTACTTC.

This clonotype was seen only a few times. The CDR3 DNA sequence: TGTGCCAGCAGTTTAAGTGGCGGGGGGGGCTACGAGCAGTACTTC. Its protein product is CASSLSGGGGYEQYF. The chain couples TRBV12-3 or TRBV12-4 to TRBJ2-7; 9 nucleotides agree with TRBD2. The CDR3 is 15 amino acids. Germline trimming cut 2 bases from V and 3 bases from J; bases unmatched to any gene: 5.

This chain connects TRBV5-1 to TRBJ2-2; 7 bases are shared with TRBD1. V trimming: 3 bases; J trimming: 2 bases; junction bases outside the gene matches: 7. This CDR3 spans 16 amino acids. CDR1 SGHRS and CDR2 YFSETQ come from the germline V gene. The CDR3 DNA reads TGCGCCAGCAGCTCGAACAGGGGACGAAACACCGGGGAGCTGTTTTTT. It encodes CASSSNRGRNTGELFF.

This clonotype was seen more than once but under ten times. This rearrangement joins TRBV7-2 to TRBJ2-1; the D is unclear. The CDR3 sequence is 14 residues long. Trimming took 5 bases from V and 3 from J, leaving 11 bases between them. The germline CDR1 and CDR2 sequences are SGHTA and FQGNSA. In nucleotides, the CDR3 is TGTGCCAGCAGCCCCCACGGCTACTACAATGAGCAGTTCTTC. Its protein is CASSPHGYYNEQFF. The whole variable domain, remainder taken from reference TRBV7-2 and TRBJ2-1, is GAGVSQSPSNKVTEKGKDVELRCDPISGHTALYWYRQSLGQGLEFLIYFQGNSAPDKSGLPSDRFSAERTGGSVSTLTIQRTQQEDSAVYLCASSPHGYYNEQFFGPGTRLTVL.

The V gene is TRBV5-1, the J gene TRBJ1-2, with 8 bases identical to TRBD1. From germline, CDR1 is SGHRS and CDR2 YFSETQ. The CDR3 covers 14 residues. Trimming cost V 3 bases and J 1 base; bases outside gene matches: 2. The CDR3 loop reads CASSWDRFNYGYTF. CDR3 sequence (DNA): TGCGCCAGCAGCTGGGACAGGTTTAACTATGGCTACACCTTC.

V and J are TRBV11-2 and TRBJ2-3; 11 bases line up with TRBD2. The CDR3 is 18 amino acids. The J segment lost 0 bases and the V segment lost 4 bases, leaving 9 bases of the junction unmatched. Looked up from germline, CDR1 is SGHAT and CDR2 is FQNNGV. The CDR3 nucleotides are TGTGCCAGCAGCTCCATTTTAGGGACTAGCGGTAGCACAGATACGCAGTATTTT. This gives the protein CASSSILGTSGSTDTQYF.

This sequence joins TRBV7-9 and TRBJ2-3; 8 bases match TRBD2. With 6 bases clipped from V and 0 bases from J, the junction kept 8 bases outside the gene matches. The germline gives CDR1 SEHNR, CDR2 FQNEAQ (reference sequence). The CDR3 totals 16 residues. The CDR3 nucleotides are TGTGCCAGCAGTAAGGTATCTAGCGGGAGCACAGATACGCAGTATTTT. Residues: CASSKVSSGSTDTQYF.

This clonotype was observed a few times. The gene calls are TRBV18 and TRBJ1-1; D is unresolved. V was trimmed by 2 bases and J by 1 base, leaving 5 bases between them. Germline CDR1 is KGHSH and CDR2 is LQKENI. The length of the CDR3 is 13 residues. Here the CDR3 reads CASSPGENTEAFF. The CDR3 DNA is TGTGCCAGCTCACCAGGGGAGAACACTGAAGCTTTCTTT. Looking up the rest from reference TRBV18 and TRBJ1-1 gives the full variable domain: NAGVMQNPRHLVRRRGQEARLRCSPMKGHSHVYWYRQLPEEGLKFMVYLQKENIIDESGMPKERFSAEFPKEGPSILRIQQVVRGDSAAYFCASSPGENTEAFFGQGTRLTVV.

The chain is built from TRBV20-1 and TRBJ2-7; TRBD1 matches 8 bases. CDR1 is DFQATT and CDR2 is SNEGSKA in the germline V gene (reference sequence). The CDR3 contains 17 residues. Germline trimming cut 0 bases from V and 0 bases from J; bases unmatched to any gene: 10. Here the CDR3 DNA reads TGCAGTGCTAGAGATCCCACAGGGACAGGAGGCTCCTACGAGCAGTACTTC. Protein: CSARDPTGTGGSYEQYF.

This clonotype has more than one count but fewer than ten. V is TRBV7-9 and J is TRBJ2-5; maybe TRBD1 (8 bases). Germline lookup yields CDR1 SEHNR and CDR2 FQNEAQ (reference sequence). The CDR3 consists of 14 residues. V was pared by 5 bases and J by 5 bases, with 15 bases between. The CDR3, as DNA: TGTGCCAGCAGCGAATACAGGGGGGGTGAGACCCAGTACTTC. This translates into CASSEYRGGETQYF.

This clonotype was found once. CDR3 protein: CASSQLYYRDSLYGYTF. CDR3 nucleotide sequence: TGCGCCAGCAGCCAACTCTACTACCGGGACAGCCTCTATGGCTACACCTTC. The rearrangement links TRBV4-1 to TRBJ1-2; 7 bases are a match to TRBD1. This CDR3 region has 17 residues. Trimming at V came to 2 bases and at J to 4 bases, leaving 13 bases not matched to a gene. The germline gives CDR1 MGHRA, CDR2 YSYEKL.

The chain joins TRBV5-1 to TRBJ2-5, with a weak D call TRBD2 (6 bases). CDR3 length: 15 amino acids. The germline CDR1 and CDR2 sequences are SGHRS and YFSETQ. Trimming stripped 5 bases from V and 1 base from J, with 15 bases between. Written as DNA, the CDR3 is TGCGCCAGCAGGCCGGGGACTGTCCCCCAAGAGACCCAGTACTTC. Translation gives CASRPGTVPQETQYF.

Here the CDR3 reads CASGPARGTGELFF. DNA of the CDR3: TGCGCCAGCGGGCCCGCTCGGGGGACCGGGGAGCTGTTTTTT. The chain uses TRBV23-1 and TRBJ2-2, with D possibly being TRBD2 (6 bases). TRBV23-1 belongs to the ORF category, with a function that is uncertain. This CDR3 region has 14 residues. V dropped 8 bases and J dropped 5 bases, with 15 bases sitting between them.

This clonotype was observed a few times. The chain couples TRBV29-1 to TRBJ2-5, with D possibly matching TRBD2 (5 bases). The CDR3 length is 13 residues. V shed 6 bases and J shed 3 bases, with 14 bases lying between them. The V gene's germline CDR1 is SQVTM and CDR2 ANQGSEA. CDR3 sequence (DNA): TGCAGCGTCTCCCGAGGAGGAAAAGAGACCCAGTACTTC. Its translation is CSVSRGGKETQYF. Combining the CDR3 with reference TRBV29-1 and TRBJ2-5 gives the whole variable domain SAVISQKPSRDICQRGTSLTIQCQVDSQVTMMFWYRQQPGQSLTLIATANQGSEATYESGFVIDKFPISRPNLTFSTLTVSNMSPEDSSIYLCSVSRGGKETQYFGPGTRLLVL.